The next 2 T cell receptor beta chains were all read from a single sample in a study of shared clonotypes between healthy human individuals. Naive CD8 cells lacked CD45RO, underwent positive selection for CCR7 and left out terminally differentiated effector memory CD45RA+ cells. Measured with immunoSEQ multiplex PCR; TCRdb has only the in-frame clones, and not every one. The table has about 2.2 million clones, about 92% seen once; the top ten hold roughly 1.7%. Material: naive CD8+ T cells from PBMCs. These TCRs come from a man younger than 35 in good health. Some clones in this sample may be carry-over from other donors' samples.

CDR3 coding DNA: TGTGCCAGCAGCTTAGTTATCGGGGGCACTGAAGCTTTCTTT. Its protein is CASSLVIGGTEAFF. The rearrangement joins TRBV7-2 to TRBJ1-1; TRBD1 is a possible D gene (5 bases). CDR3 length: 14 amino acids. Trimming took off 1 base at V and 4 bases at J, with 10 bases between the two ends. Germline-derived CDR1 and CDR2 are SGHTA and FQGNSA.

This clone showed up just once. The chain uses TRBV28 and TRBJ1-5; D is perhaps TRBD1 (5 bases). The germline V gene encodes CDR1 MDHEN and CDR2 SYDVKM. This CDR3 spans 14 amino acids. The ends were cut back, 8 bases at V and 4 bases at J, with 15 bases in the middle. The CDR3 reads CASVWGNGNQPQHF. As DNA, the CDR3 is TGTGCCAGCGTGTGGGGGAATGGGAATCAGCCCCAGCATTTT. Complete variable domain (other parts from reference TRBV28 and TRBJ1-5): DVKVTQSSRYLVKRTGEKVFLECVQDMDHENMFWYRQDPGLGLRLIYFSYDVKMKEKGDIPEGYSVSREKKERFSLILESASTNQTSMYLCASVWGNGNQPQHFGDGTRLSIL.